The 11 T cell receptor beta chains in this list originate from one sample, sequenced in a study of blood T cell repertoires in COVID-19. Libraries were prepared by immunoSEQ multiplex PCR; TCRdb keeps only in-frame clonotypes and omits some of them. Among 90,000 to 120,000 clones listed, roughly 90% were seen once. Sequencing was done on a sample of peripheral blood. The receptors stem from a man aged 40-55 years with active or convalescent COVID-19.

This sequence joins TRBV27 and TRBJ2-5; TRBD2 aligns across 13 bases. In germline, CDR1 is MNHEY, CDR2 SMNVEV (reference sequence). The CDR3 contains 15 residues. V lost 6 bases, J lost 2 bases, and 3 bases stayed unmatched. Here the CDR3 DNA reads TGTGCCAGCAGACCGGGACTAGCGGGACAAGAGACCCAGTACTTC. It codes for CASRPGLAGQETQYF.

This clone has a handful of counts. The chain carries TRBV29-1 and TRBJ2-2; 7 bases fit TRBD2. V shed 1 base and J 1 base; nucleotides not matched to a gene: 3. Germline loops: CDR1 SQVTM, CDR2 ANQGSEA. The CDR3 has 15 amino acids. This CDR3 is CSVEVAGLNTGELFF. The CDR3 DNA is TGCAGCGTTGAAGTAGCGGGCCTGAACACCGGGGAGCTGTTTTTT.

The CDR3 DNA follows: TGTGCCACCATAACAGGGTATCAGCCCCAGCATTTT. Amino acids: CATITGYQPQHF. This chain links TRBV28 with TRBJ1-5; D is perhaps TRBD1 (6 bases). V was shortened by 10 bases and J by 5 bases, with 12 bases between the two germline ends. CDR3 length: 12 residues. Germline V gene sequence: CDR1 MDHEN, CDR2 SYDVKM.

CDR3 coding DNA: TGTGCCTGGAGTAGTGCTCTAAACACTGAAGCTTTCTTT. Translation: CAWSSALNTEAFF. J is TRBJ1-1 and V is TRBV30; no clear D. This CDR3 contains 13 residues. Germline values: CDR1 GTSNPN, CDR2 SVGIG (reference sequence). Between the trimmed V and J ends, which lost 2 bases and 2 bases, there was a span of 9 bases.

The chain uses TRBV19 and TRBJ1-5, with a tentative D call TRBD1 (6 bases). Germline V CDR1 and CDR2: LNHDA, SQIVND (reference sequence). The CDR3 spans 15 residues. Trimming pared 3 bases from V and 4 bases from J, leaving 13 bases between. The CDR3 region is CASSIWDTLNQPQHF. In DNA form, the CDR3 reads TGTGCCAGTAGTATCTGGGACACGTTAAATCAGCCCCAGCATTTT.

This chain uses TRBV5-1 with TRBJ1-1, with D uncertain. The CDR3 covers 13 residues. Trimming cost V 1 base and J 2 bases, with 6 bases left between them. Germline-derived CDR1 and CDR2 are SGHRS and YFSETQ. Here the CDR3 DNA reads TGCGCCAGCAGCTTGTACTCCAACACTGAAGCTTTCTTT. Residues: CASSLYSNTEAFF.

The table lists this clone with a count of one. The chain joins TRBV20-1 to TRBJ2-7; 8 bases match TRBD1. In germline, CDR1 is DFQATT, CDR2 SNEGSKA (reference sequence). The CDR3 extends over 11 amino acids. Losses at the gene ends were 8 bases for V and 7 bases for J; bases not matched to a gene: 7. The CDR3, as DNA: TGCAGTCCAAGACAGGGGTATGAGCAGTACTTC. It yields the protein CSPRQGYEQYF.

This clone showed up just once. The chain links TRBV30 to TRBJ2-3; D is perhaps TRBD1 (5 bases). With 7 bases removed from V and 0 bases from J, the gap between germline ends came to 14 bases. Germline assignment: CDR1 GTSNPN and CDR2 SVGIG (reference sequence). The length of the CDR3 is 14 residues. The CDR3 protein is CASEQASSTDTQYF. The CDR3 nucleotides are TGTGCCTCCGAACAGGCGTCTAGCACAGATACGCAGTATTTT.

This sequence joins TRBV12-3 or TRBV12-4 and TRBJ2-7; tentative D call: TRBD1 (6 bases). Trimming stripped 4 bases from V and 6 bases from J, with 13 bases between. The CDR3 runs 13 residues. The CDR3 reads CASSSRQAAEQYF. The CDR3 nucleotides are TGTGCCAGCAGTTCAAGACAGGCGGCCGAGCAGTACTTC.

The chain combines TRBV19 with TRBJ2-7; tentatively, D is TRBD2 (5 bases). Germline CDR1 is LNHDA and CDR2 is SQIVND (reference sequence). CDR3 length equals 12 residues. Trimming removed 6 bases at V and 3 bases at J, with 9 bases between. The CDR3 DNA reads TGTGCCAGTAGCCCGGGAAACTACGAGCAGTACTTC. It codes for CASSPGNYEQYF.

The chain has TRBV2 and TRBJ1-1; the D gene is possibly TRBD1 (6 bases). The CDR3 is 14 amino acids. V lost 3 bases and J 2 bases, leaving 10 bases between the germline ends. CDR1 and CDR2 (germline): SNHLY, FYNNEI. DNA for the CDR3: TGTGCCAGCAGTGAGCAGGGGCGTAACACTGAAGCTTTCTTT. Encoded protein: CASSEQGRNTEAFF.